The rows below give T cell receptor beta chains drawn from one sample of a study of shared clonotypes between healthy human individuals. Assay used: immunoSEQ multiplex PCR; TCRdb lists only in-frame clones, some missing. Among 2.3 million or so clones listed, more than 80% were seen once. Specimen: naive CD4+ T cells from PBMCs. Source of these receptors: a man younger than 30 in good health. Some clones in this sample may be carry-over from other donors' samples. Each CDR3 is given with its conserved first and last residue. A D gene is named only where the DNA matches it firmly. The size field is filled for only some rows; it gives once, few, many or a size class.

D	V	J	size	DNA	CDR3
TRBD1	TRBV6-1	TRBJ2-5	NA	TGTGCCAGCAGTGAACCTGACAGGGGACGGAACCAAGAGACCCAGTACTTC	CASSEPDRGRNQETQYF
TRBD1	TRBV6-5	TRBJ1-2	once	TGTGCCAGCAGTTACTCGATTCCGGGACAGAGGAGCGGCTACACCTTC	CASSYSIPGQRSGYTF
TRBD1	TRBV28	TRBJ1-4	NA	TGTGCCAGCAGTTCATTGACAGGGGCTAATGAAAAACTGTTTTTT	CASSSLTGANEKLFF
NA	TRBV5-1	TRBJ1-4	NA	TGCGCCAGCAGCTTGATTGGACCTCTTGCAACTAATGAAAAACTGTTTTTT	CASSLIGPLATNEKLFF
TRBD1	TRBV11-2	TRBJ2-5	NA	TGTGCCAGCAGCTCGGGACAGCAAGAGACCCAGTACTTC	CASSSGQQETQYF
NA	TRBV30	TRBJ2-7	NA	TGTGCCTGGAGTGTAATGGGCAGGGCTACCTACGAGCAGTACTTC	CAWSVMGRATYEQYF
NA	TRBV15	TRBJ1-1	NA	TGTGCCACCAGCAGAGATTGGGGGAACACTGAAGCTTTCTTT	CATSRDWGNTEAFF
TRBD1	TRBV29-1	TRBJ1-2	NA	TGCAGCGCGACCGGGACAGACCAATACTATGGCTACACCTTC	CSATGTDQYYGYTF
NA	TRBV5-6	TRBJ2-7	NA	TGTGCCAGCAGCTTGGTGGCCACCGGGGGCGAGCAGTACTTC	CASSLVATGGEQYF
TRBD2	TRBV4-3	TRBJ2-1	NA	TGCGCCAGCAGCCTTGCGGGAGGGCGAAGCTCCTACAATGAGCAGTTCTTC	CASSLAGGRSSYNEQFF
NA	TRBV5-1	TRBJ2-7	NA	TGCGCCAGCAGCGCGCAGGGCGCCTACGAGCAGTACTTC	CASSAQGAYEQYF
TRBD2	TRBV27	TRBJ2-7	NA	TGTGCCAGCAGTTTTGCTAGCGGGTCCACCTACGAGCAGTACTTC	CASSFASGSTYEQYF
NA	TRBV7-2	TRBJ2-3	NA	TGTGCCAGCAGCTCCGGGACGACAGATACGCAGTATTTT	CASSSGTTDTQYF
TRBD1	TRBV30	TRBJ1-1	NA	TGTGCCTGGAGCCTTCCCGGGACAGGGGGCGAAGCTTTCTTT	CAWSLPGTGGEAFF
TRBD2	TRBV6-1	TRBJ2-3	once	TGTGCCAGCAGCCGACTAGCGGGAGCTTTAGATACGCAGTATTTT	CASSRLAGALDTQYF
NA	TRBV28	TRBJ1-5	NA	TGTGCCAGCAGTTTGGGAGGGACGGAGAATCAGCCCCAGCATTTT	CASSLGGTENQPQHF
NA	TRBV5-1	TRBJ1-1	NA	TGCGCCAGCAGCTTGGACGGAGGGGAGAACACTGAAGCTTTCTTT	CASSLDGGENTEAFF
NA	TRBV9	TRBJ1-3	NA	TGTGCCAGCAGCGTAGAAGGAGGGAAGGGAAACACCATATATTTT	CASSVEGGKGNTIYF
NA	TRBV5-1	TRBJ1-1	NA	TGCGCCAGCAGCTTGGAGTCTGGGAACACTGAAGCTTTCTTT	CASSLESGNTEAFF
NA	TRBV30	TRBJ1-1	NA	TGTGCCTGGAGTCTTACAGGGAACACTGAAGCTTTCTTT	CAWSLTGNTEAFF
NA	TRBV9	TRBJ2-3	NA	TGTGCCAGCAGCGCCCGGACCAGGGAGAGGGGCGGGGATACGCAGTATTTT	CASSARTRERGGDTQYF
NA	TRBV6-5	TRBJ1-4	NA	TGTGCCAGCAGTTACTCGGACGGTGGAAAACTGTTTTTT	CASSYSDGGKLFF
NA	TRBV7-9	TRBJ1-3	few	TGTGCCAGCAGCCGGACAGTCTCTGGAAACACCATATATTTT	CASSRTVSGNTIYF
TRBD1	TRBV28	TRBJ1-1	NA	TGTGCCAGCGGAACCTTAGGGGGCCTGAACACTGAAGCTTTCTTT	CASGTLGGLNTEAFF
NA	TRBV5-8	TRBJ2-5	NA	TGTGCCAGCAGCTCGCAAGGGCAAGAGACCCAGTACTTC	CASSSQGQETQYF
TRBD1	TRBV10-2	TRBJ2-7	NA	TGCGCCAGCAGGCAGACAGGGTCGGGTGAGCAGTACTTC	CASRQTGSGEQYF
TRBD1	TRBV28	TRBJ1-5	NA	TGTGCCAGCAGAAAAACCCACAGGGGCGATCAGCCCCAGCATTTT	CASRKTHRGDQPQHF
NA	TRBV27	TRBJ2-5	NA	TGTGCCAGCAGTTTCAGGGGGCGGGGGTGGGCCCAGTACTTC	CASSFRGRGWAQYF
TRBD2	TRBV5-1	TRBJ2-2	NA	TGCGCCAGCAGCTTCGGGGGGGCTCACACCGGGGAGCTGTTTTTT	CASSFGGAHTGELFF
TRBD2	TRBV6-5	TRBJ2-7	NA	TGTGCCAGCAGTTACGCCGGGACTAAGGACGCCTACGAGCAGTACTTC	CASSYAGTKDAYEQYF
TRBD1	TRBV5-1	TRBJ2-1	NA	TGCGCCAGCAGCTCGGCGGTCGGACAGGGAAGGAATGAGCAGTTCTTC	CASSSAVGQGRNEQFF
NA	TRBV28	TRBJ2-5	NA	TGTGCCAGCAGCCACCGGCGCTCGGGGGAGACCCAGTACTTC	CASSHRRSGETQYF
TRBD1	TRBV11-3	TRBJ2-1	NA	TGTGCCAGCAGCTCCAACACACTGGGGACAGGGCCGAATGAGCAGTTCTTC	CASSSNTLGTGPNEQFF
TRBD1	TRBV18	TRBJ2-7	NA	TGTGCCAGCTCACCACCGGGACAGGGGTTTTCCGAGCAGTACTTC	CASSPPGQGFSEQYF
NA	TRBV14	TRBJ1-2	NA	TGTGCCAGCAGCCAAACAGGGCATGGCTACACCTTC	CASSQTGHGYTF
TRBD2	TRBV7-2	TRBJ2-3	NA	TGTGCCAGCAGCTTAGCCGAGAGGACTAGCGGGAGGGATACGCAGTATTTT	CASSLAERTSGRDTQYF